A single sample is the source of the 26 T cell receptor beta chains below, sequenced in a study of blood T cell repertoires in COVID-19. Libraries were prepared by immunoSEQ multiplex PCR; TCRdb keeps only in-frame clonotypes and omits some of them. Of about 98,000 clones in the sample, 84% were seen once. Input material: peripheral blood. Source of these receptors: a man aged 40-55 years with active or convalescent COVID-19.

This chain uses TRBV19 with TRBJ2-1, with 12 bases matching TRBD2. V gave up 3 bases and J gave up 9 bases; unmatched junction bases: 9. The CDR3 is 16 residues long. CDR1 is LNHDA, CDR2 SQIVND, per germline (reference sequence). The CDR3 region is CASSIRTSGALGEQFF. Written as DNA, the CDR3 is TGTGCCAGTAGTATTAGGACTAGCGGGGCGCTGGGTGAGCAGTTCTTC. Looking up the rest from reference TRBV19 and TRBJ2-1 gives the full variable domain: DGGITQSPKYLFRKEGQNVTLSCEQNLNHDAMYWYRQDPGQGLRLIYYSQIVNDFQKGDIAEGYSVSREKKESFPLTVTSAQKNPTAFYLCASSIRTSGALGEQFFGPGTRLTVL.

The chain is built from TRBV7-2 and TRBJ2-5; TRBD1 matches 7 bases. This CDR3 comprises 14 residues. Germline V gene sequence: CDR1 SGHTA, CDR2 FQGNSA. Trimming took 1 base from V and 4 from J; bases not matched to a gene: 3. The CDR3 is CASSLGRQGETQYF. The CDR3 DNA reads as TGTGCCAGCAGCTTAGGGCGACAGGGAGAGACCCAGTACTTC.

Notes on this clone: The junction shows a germline mismatch at one end, possibly a read error. This chain links TRBV29-1 with TRBJ1-1; D remains unclear. This CDR3 spans 12 amino acids. Per germline, CDR1 SQVTM and CDR2 ANQGSEA. Written as DNA, the CDR3 is TGCAGCGTTGAAGAATCAACGGGTCGGGGTATCTTT. This codes for CSVEESTGRGIF.

The chain employs TRBV5-1 and TRBJ1-6; 7 bases fit TRBD1. The CDR3 is 15 residues long. V trimming: 0 bases; J trimming: 7 bases; junction bases outside the gene matches: 4. CDR1 SGHRS and CDR2 YFSETQ come from the germline V gene. The CDR3 DNA follows: TGCGCCAGCAGCTTGGGGGACAGTAAAAATTCACCCCTCCACTTT. This gives the protein CASSLGDSKNSPLHF.

This chain joins TRBV7-3 and TRBJ1-3; D ambiguous. V was cut by 4 bases and J by 3 bases, with 22 bases left in between. This CDR3 region has 18 residues. CDR1 SGHTA and CDR2 FQGTGA come from the germline V gene. The DNA for the CDR3 is TGTGCCAGCAGCTCTCAACCCCCCGGGTCAGCCCTTGGAAACACCATATATTTT. Amino acid sequence: CASSSQPPGSALGNTIYF.

The chain employs TRBV12-5 and TRBJ2-7; tentative D call: TRBD1 (6 bases). The CDR3 is 13 amino acids. The V gene lost 6 bases and the J gene lost 6 bases, with 15 bases spanning the gap. Per germline, CDR1 LGHNT and CDR2 FRNRAP. The CDR3 DNA sequence: TGTGCTAGTGGGGCCGGGACAACCGGCGAGCAGTACTTC. Its protein is CASGAGTTGEQYF.

The rearrangement uses TRBV14 and TRBJ1-6; D is perhaps TRBD1 (5 bases). Germline V gives CDR1 SGHDN, CDR2 FVKESK. The CDR3 has 14 residues. Between the trimmed V and J ends, which lost 4 bases and 10 bases, there was a span of 14 bases. The CDR3 loop reads CASSLGTYLSPLHF. As DNA, the CDR3 is TGTGCCAGCAGCCTGGGGACTTATCTGTCACCCCTCCACTTT.

The chain links TRBV9 to TRBJ1-6, with TRBD1 matching 7 bases. The CDR3 contains 16 residues. Germline loops: CDR1 SGDLS, CDR2 YYNGEE. V trimming: 2 bases; J trimming: 5 bases; junction bases outside the gene matches: 7. The CDR3 DNA follows: TGTGCCAGCAGCGTTCGAGACAGGGTCAATAATTCACCCCTCCACTTT. This gives the protein CASSVRDRVNNSPLHF.

J is TRBJ2-2 and V is TRBV10-3, with D unclear. The V end lost 0 bases, the J end lost 0 bases, and 8 bases lay between the germline ends. CDR3 length: 16 residues. Per the germline V gene, CDR1 is ENHRY and CDR2 is SYGVKD. The CDR3 coding sequence is TGTGCCATCAGTGAGTCGTGGCTAGCGAACACCGGGGAGCTGTTTTTT. Translation gives CAISESWLANTGELFF.

The chain employs TRBV6-5 and TRBJ1-6; D might be TRBD1 (5 bases). Trimming cost V 2 bases and J 6 bases, with 14 bases left between them. The CDR3 sequence is 16 residues long. Germline lookup yields CDR1 MNHEY and CDR2 SVGAGI. This CDR3 reads CASSYAGGSTNSPLHF. The CDR3 DNA reads TGTGCCAGCAGTTACGCCGGGGGGTCGACTAATTCACCCCTCCACTTT.

The rearrangement joins TRBV7-3 to TRBJ2-3; tentative D call: TRBD2 (5 bases). The V gene's germline CDR1 is SGHTA and CDR2 FQGTGA. The length of the CDR3 is 15 residues. Trimming took off 5 bases at V and 0 bases at J, with 12 bases between the two ends. In nucleotides, the CDR3 is TGTGCCAGCAGCCAGCGGCTAGCTAGCACAGATACGCAGTATTTT. Residues: CASSQRLASTDTQYF. Full variable domain (remainder filled in from reference TRBV7-3 and TRBJ2-3): GAGVSQTPSNKVTEKGKYVELRCDPISGHTALYWYRQSLGQGPEFLIYFQGTGAADDSGLPNDRFFAVRPEGSVSTLKIQRTERGDSAVYLCASSQRLASTDTQYFGPGTRLTVL.

The chain carries TRBV29-1 and TRBJ2-3; TRBD2 matches at 7 bases. V trimming: 5 bases; J trimming: 2 bases; junction bases outside the gene matches: 4. Germline V CDR1 and CDR2: SQVTM, ANQGSEA. CDR3 length: 13 residues. The CDR3 protein is CSVRRDYTDTQYF. In DNA form, the CDR3 reads TGCAGCGTTCGTAGGGACTACACAGATACGCAGTATTTT.

Turning to this clone: At one end, the junction sequence differs from germline, possibly due to a read error. The CDR3 DNA sequence: TGTGCCAGCAGCTTGGGGTCCGGGACTAGCACATGGACGAATTTT. Residues: CASSLGSGTSTWTNF. This rearrangement joins TRBV5-4 to TRBJ2-3; 9 bases match TRBD2. Germline-derived CDR1 and CDR2 are SGHNT and YYREEE (reference sequence). The CDR3 covers 15 residues.

This chain joins TRBV6-2 or TRBV6-3 and TRBJ2-7; TRBD1 might be the D (5 bases). V was cut by 6 bases and J by 2 bases, with 20 bases left in between. This CDR3 contains 16 residues. Germline lookup yields CDR1 MNHEY and CDR2 SVGEGT. In nucleotides, the CDR3 is TGTGCCAGCAGCCCCCTTTTAACAGGTACGACCTACGAGCAGTACTTC. This encodes CASSPLLTGTTYEQYF.

The rearrangement joins TRBV3-1 (or the pseudogene TRBV3-2) to TRBJ1-1, with D hard to call. This CDR3 comprises 15 residues. V was shortened by 1 base and J by 4 bases, with 13 bases between the two germline ends. Germline V gives CDR1 LGHDT, CDR2 YNNKEL (reference sequence). CDR3 nucleotide sequence: TGTGCCAGCAGCCAAGGTCACAGTCTTATCACTGAAGCTTTCTTT. Protein sequence: CASSQGHSLITEAFF.

The chain carries TRBV19 and TRBJ2-7, with D tentatively TRBD2 (5 bases). CDR3 length: 13 residues. V dropped 3 bases and J dropped 5 bases, with 11 bases sitting between them. Per the germline V gene, CDR1 is LNHDA and CDR2 is SQIVND (reference sequence). The CDR3 loop is CASSIDPGDEQYF. The CDR3, as DNA: TGTGCCAGTAGTATTGACCCCGGGGACGAGCAGTACTTC.

J is TRBJ1-5 and V is TRBV10-3; D uncertain. Germline V gives CDR1 ENHRY, CDR2 SYGVKD. The CDR3 runs to 14 residues. The V and J ends lost 6 bases and 3 bases respectively, with 12 bases between them. The CDR3 nucleotides read TGTGCCATCAGCGAGAACAGATCCAATCAGCCCCAGCATTTT. As protein: CAISENRSNQPQHF.

Note on this clone: One end of the junction fails to match germline, which may point to a read error. The CDR3 nucleotides read TGTGCCAGTAGTACACACAGGAAGAACAGTGAAGCTTTCTTT. Translating it yields CASSTHRKNSEAFF. The V call is TRBV19, the J call TRBJ1-1; weak D call: TRBD1 (5 bases). The V gene's germline CDR1 is LNHDA and CDR2 SQIVND (reference sequence). This CDR3 spans 14 amino acids.

The rearrangement joins TRBV3-1 (or the pseudogene TRBV3-2) to TRBJ1-2; 10 nucleotides align to TRBD1. The ends lost 1 base at V and 6 bases at J; junction bases unmatched: 2. Germline V gene lookup returns CDR1 LGHDT and CDR2 YNNKEL (reference sequence). This CDR3 has 14 residues. CDR3 in amino acids: CASSQAGTGDGYTF. CDR3 nucleotide sequence: TGTGCCAGCAGCCAAGCCGGGACAGGGGATGGCTACACCTTC.

This chain links TRBV3-1 (or the pseudogene TRBV3-2) with TRBJ1-1; no clear D. V was trimmed by 3 bases and J by 4 bases, leaving 9 bases between them. This CDR3 spans 13 amino acids. Germline CDR1 and CDR2: LGHDT and YNNKEL (reference sequence). The DNA for the CDR3 is TGTGCCAGCAGCCAGGTAACGGGCACTGAAGCTTTCTTT. It yields the protein CASSQVTGTEAFF.

The chain uses TRBV19 and TRBJ1-2; 7 bases line up with TRBD1. V lost 3 bases to trimming and J lost 0 bases; unmatched junction nucleotides: 4. Germline values: CDR1 LNHDA, CDR2 SQIVND (reference sequence). CDR3 length: 15 amino acids. The CDR3 nucleotides are TGTGCCAGTAGTATGCAGGGGGGAGCTAACTATGGCTACACCTTC. Translated, it gives CASSMQGGANYGYTF.

The V gene is TRBV15, the J gene TRBJ2-5, with 8 bases lining up with TRBD2. The CDR3 totals 15 residues. Germline CDR1 reads LNHNV; CDR2 reads YYDKDF (reference sequence). Trimming removed 1 base from V and 4 bases from J; junction bases left unmatched: 5. For the CDR3, the DNA is TGTGCCACCAGCAGAGCGGGGGGGCAGGGAGAGACCCAGTACTTC. Its translation is CATSRAGGQGETQYF.

The rearrangement joins TRBV18 to TRBJ1-4; 8 nucleotides line up with TRBD1. Germline V gene lookup returns CDR1 KGHSH and CDR2 LQKENI. CDR3 size: 14 residues. With 2 bases clipped from V and 8 bases from J, the junction kept 4 bases outside the gene matches. The CDR3 spells CASSPDRGSEKLFF. The CDR3 DNA is TGTGCCAGCTCACCAGACAGGGGTAGCGAAAAACTGTTTTTT.

This clone was seen a handful of times. This chain connects TRBV21-1 to TRBJ1-1; TRBD1, the table's D call, lacks a check against the DNA. TRBV21-1 is a documented pseudogene. The CDR3 has 13 amino acids. As DNA, the CDR3 is TGTGCCTCCTTTAGGCAGGGGAACACTGAAGCTTTCTTT. This encodes CASFRQGNTEAFF.

The chain links TRBV27 to TRBJ1-6; D is unresolved. V shed 3 bases and J shed 8 bases, with 8 bases lying between them. This CDR3 comprises 13 residues. The germline gives CDR1 MNHEY, CDR2 SMNVEV (reference sequence). The CDR3 DNA sequence: TGTGCCAGCAGTTTGGAGGGCCATTCACCCCTCCACTTT. Encoded protein: CASSLEGHSPLHF.

CDR3 sequence reads: CASSPLGSDETQYF. As DNA, the CDR3 is TGTGCCAGCAGCCCCCTAGGGAGCGATGAGACCCAGTACTTC. This rearrangement joins TRBV5-5 to TRBJ2-5, with D possibly being TRBD2 (5 bases). The germline V and J ends were trimmed by 4 bases and 5 bases, with 15 bases remaining between them. There are 14 residues in the CDR3. Germline V gene sequence: CDR1 SGHKS, CDR2 YYEKEE (reference sequence).